One sample yielded the 22 T cell receptor beta chains listed below, sequenced in a study of blood T cell repertoires in COVID-19 (TCRdb year 2020). Library method: the immunoSEQ multiplex PCR assay. TCRdb stores this immuneACCESS table with in-frame sequences only. Part of the clones is absent; in the studies checked, under half of the shortfall reflects unresolved V genes, and no reason is known for the rest. Recorded for this sample are fewer than 350,000 clones; approximately 80% of them occurred a single time. Clones ranked in the top ten supply around 3.7% of the sample. Material for sequencing was peripheral blood. These receptors all stem from a woman in her forties or fifties with active or convalescent COVID-19.

This rearrangement joins TRBV3-1 (or the pseudogene TRBV3-2) to TRBJ1-1, with D unresolved. The V end was cut by 1 base, the J end by 1 base, with 7 bases between. Germline V gives CDR1 LGHDT, CDR2 YNNKEL (reference sequence). The CDR3 is 14 amino acids. The CDR3 sequence is CASSQGESNTEAFF. In nucleotides, the CDR3 is TGTGCCAGCAGCCAAGGAGAATCGAACACTGAAGCTTTCTTT.

The J gene is TRBJ2-7, the V gene TRBV7-9; 7 bases fit TRBD1. CDR1 and CDR2 from the germline V gene are SEHNR and FQNEAQ (reference sequence). CDR3 length equals 14 residues. Losses at the gene ends were 1 base for V and 5 bases for J; bases not matched to a gene: 5. CDR3 bases: TGTGCCAGCAGCTTAGTACAGGGGATGGACGAGCAGTACTTC. As protein: CASSLVQGMDEQYF.

The chain is built from TRBV2 and TRBJ1-3, with D uncertain. The CDR3 has 16 residues. Germline CDR1 SNHLY, CDR2 FYNNEI. V lost 4 bases, J lost 7 bases, and 20 bases lay in between. CDR3 bases: TGTGCCAGCAGTGGTCGTCGCGGAGGGATCGTGAACACCATATATTTT. It encodes CASSGRRGGIVNTIYF.

The chain has TRBV10-2 and TRBJ1-6, with a tentative D call TRBD1 (5 bases). The V gene's germline CDR1 is WSHSY and CDR2 SAAADI. The CDR3 consists of 12 residues. V was shortened by 11 bases and J by 10 bases, with 15 bases between the two germline ends. CDR3 region: CASSRGESPLHF. CDR3 coding DNA: TGCGCCTCTTCTCGGGGGGAATCACCCCTCCACTTT.

A few counts support this clone. The J gene is TRBJ1-2, the V gene TRBV20-1, with a weak D call TRBD1 (5 bases). V lost 3 bases to trimming and J lost 4 bases, with 6 bases between them. Looked up from germline, CDR1 is DFQATT and CDR2 is SNEGSKA (reference sequence). CDR3 length equals 11 residues. The CDR3 here is CSARGLYGYTF. The CDR3 DNA sequence: TGCAGTGCTAGGGGGCTCTATGGCTACACCTTC.

The rearrangement links TRBV3-1 (or the pseudogene TRBV3-2) to TRBJ2-1; TRBD1 agrees at 9 bases. The CDR3 extends over 15 amino acids. V was clipped by 3 bases and J by 7 bases; unmatched bases: 7. The germline gives CDR1 LGHDT, CDR2 YNNKEL (reference sequence). Here the CDR3 reads CASSQTGGVENEQFF. The CDR3 nucleotides read TGTGCCAGCAGCCAGACAGGGGGTGTCGAGAATGAGCAGTTCTTC.

The chain is built from TRBV5-1 and TRBJ2-1; 11 bases are a match to TRBD2. This CDR3 is built from 15 residues. J was trimmed by 4 bases and V by 5 bases; bases with no gene match: 5. The germline V gene has CDR1 SGHRS and CDR2 YFSETQ. The CDR3 here is CASSSRLAGYNEQFF. DNA of the CDR3: TGCGCCAGCAGTTCCCGACTAGCGGGATACAATGAGCAGTTCTTC.

The gene calls are TRBV5-1 and TRBJ2-7, with D possibly matching TRBD2 (6 bases). The ends were cut back, 4 bases at V and 5 bases at J, with 10 bases in the middle. The CDR3 extends over 12 amino acids. Germline CDR1 and CDR2: SGHRS and YFSETQ. This CDR3 reads CASSKEGHEQYF. In DNA, the CDR3 is TGCGCCAGCAGCAAGGAGGGGCACGAGCAGTACTTC.

V gene TRBV7-3 combines with J gene TRBJ2-1, with 8 nucleotides matching TRBD2. There are 14 residues in the CDR3. Trimming removed 8 bases from V and 0 bases from J; junction bases left unmatched: 3. CDR1 and CDR2 from the germline V gene are SGHTA and FQGTGA. CDR3 protein: CASSSGGSYNEQFF. In DNA, the CDR3 is TGTGCCAGCTCCAGCGGGGGCTCCTACAATGAGCAGTTCTTC.

The V call is TRBV6-1, the J call TRBJ2-7; 9 bases agree with TRBD2. The V gene's germline CDR1 is MNHNS and CDR2 SASEGT. There are 14 residues in the CDR3. With 2 bases clipped from V and 2 bases from J, the junction kept 1 base outside the gene matches. The DNA of the CDR3 is TGTGCCAGCAGTGAAACTAGCGGGCCCTACGAGCAGTACTTC. Translating it yields CASSETSGPYEQYF.

The chain carries TRBV11-2 and TRBJ2-2; 12 bases are a match to TRBD1. The CDR3 sequence is 19 residues long. Germline values: CDR1 SGHAT, CDR2 FQNNGV. V shed 3 bases and J 5 bases; nucleotides not matched to a gene: 13. CDR3 DNA sequence: TGTGCCAGCAGCTTGGTCTTGTCTGGGACAGGGGGCCGGACCGGGGAGCTGTTTTTT. Encoded protein: CASSLVLSGTGGRTGELFF.

The CDR3 here is CASSGDRDLGGYTF. The CDR3 DNA sequence: TGTGCCAGCAGCGGGGACAGGGATCTAGGAGGCTACACCTTC. The chain links TRBV9 to TRBJ1-2; TRBD1 matches at 9 bases. Per the germline V gene, CDR1 is SGDLS and CDR2 is YYNGEE. With 3 bases clipped from V and 8 bases from J, the junction kept 8 bases outside the gene matches. This CDR3 is 14 amino acids long.

The CDR3 is CATSTDLLGEQFF. CDR3 nucleotides: TGTGCCACCAGCACCGACCTCCTAGGTGAGCAGTTCTTC. The chain employs TRBV15 and TRBJ2-1, with D unclear. The length of the CDR3 is 13 residues. Between the trimmed V and J ends, which lost 4 bases and 9 bases, there was a span of 13 bases. Germline-derived CDR1 and CDR2 are LNHNV and YYDKDF (reference sequence).

V and J are TRBV3-1 (or the pseudogene TRBV3-2) and TRBJ2-1; D is possibly TRBD1 (7 bases). The CDR3 is made up of 17 amino acids. Germline CDR1 reads LGHDT; CDR2 reads YNNKEL (reference sequence). Trimming removed 1 base from V and 7 bases from J, with 20 bases in between. The CDR3 coding sequence is TGTGCCAGCAGCCAAGGGGAGTGGGTGACAGGGAGGAATGAGCAGTTCTTC. Its protein product is CASSQGEWVTGRNEQFF.

This clone was picked up a small number of times. The J gene is TRBJ2-7, the V gene TRBV30; 7 positions match TRBD2. CDR1 is GTSNPN and CDR2 is SVGIG in the germline V gene (reference sequence). The V segment lost 4 bases and the J segment 0 bases; nucleotides outside the gene matches: 6. The CDR3 loop spans 14 amino acids. DNA for the CDR3: TGTGCCTGGAATCCAGCGGGGATCTCCTACGAGCAGTACTTC. It translates to CAWNPAGISYEQYF.

The chain carries TRBV3-1 (or the pseudogene TRBV3-2) and TRBJ2-3; the D gene is possibly TRBD2 (6 bases). Trimming shortened V by 3 bases and J by 2 bases, and 18 bases separated the two germline ends. CDR3 length: 17 amino acids. The germline V gene has CDR1 LGHDT and CDR2 YNNKEL (reference sequence). The CDR3 sequence: CASSQLDYRSLTDTQYF. CDR3 nucleotide sequence: TGTGCCAGCAGCCAGTTGGACTACCGATCCCTCACAGATACGCAGTATTTT.

The chain recombines TRBV27 with TRBJ2-4; 10 nucleotides match TRBD1. Germline CDR1 is MNHEY and CDR2 is SMNVEV (reference sequence). V was clipped by 5 bases and J by 8 bases; unmatched bases: 15. CDR3 length: 17 residues. The CDR3 DNA is TGTGCCAGCAGTCTCCGTCCCGGGACAGGGGAAGGAGACATTCAGTACTTC. Its translation: CASSLRPGTGEGDIQYF.

The rearrangement joins TRBV10-3 to TRBJ1-1, with D uncertain. The CDR3 is 14 residues long. CDR1 and CDR2 (germline): ENHRY, SYGVKD. The V end was cut by 7 bases, the J end by 1 base, with 13 bases between. The CDR3 DNA is TGTGCCATCACCCAGACACCCAAGAACACTGAAGCTTTCTTT. Protein product: CAITQTPKNTEAFF.

CDR3 DNA: TGTGCCATTGGGGACACCCTTTACAATGAGCAGTTCTTC. As protein: CAIGDTLYNEQFF. The chain couples TRBV12-3 or TRBV12-4 to TRBJ2-1; D possibly corresponds to TRBD1 (6 bases). V shed 10 bases and J shed 4 bases, with 14 bases lying between them. The CDR3 is 13 residues long.

The chain is built from TRBV5-1 and TRBJ1-1; D is unclear. The V end lost 0 bases, the J end lost 4 bases, and 16 bases lay between the germline ends. This CDR3 region has 16 residues. Germline V gene lookup returns CDR1 SGHRS and CDR2 YFSETQ. CDR3 sequence (DNA): TGCGCCAGCAGCTTGGGGGCCGCTCGGCAAAGCACTGAAGCTTTCTTT. Amino acids: CASSLGAARQSTEAFF.

This clone was seen a single time. This chain joins TRBV2 and TRBJ2-3, with no clear D. This CDR3 is built from 12 residues. Trimming shortened V by 5 bases and J by 0 bases, and 3 bases separated the two germline ends. Germline V gene data show CDR1 as SNHLY and CDR2 as FYNNEI. The CDR3 loop is CASSTSTDTQYF. The CDR3 DNA follows: TGTGCCAGCAGTACTAGCACAGATACGCAGTATTTT.

The chain recombines TRBV29-1 with TRBJ1-5, with D maybe TRBD1 (6 bases). V lost 7 bases, J lost 6 bases, and 16 bases lay in between. This CDR3 spans 13 amino acids. Germline CDR1 is SQVTM and CDR2 is ANQGSEA. The CDR3 DNA follows: TGCAGCGCCGCGGACAGTACAAGTCAGCCCCAGCATTTT. Translating it yields CSAADSTSQPQHF.